Here is one T cell receptor beta chain with its context. Its antigen is not identified. The record originates from a study of graft-versus-host responses after intestinal transplantation. Looking at the study overall: The transplants performed in recipients were multivisceral, liver-intestinal, or isolated intestinal. Every recipient underwent anti-thymocyte globulin induction, then tacrolimus and steroids for two to four years. Study findings and constraints: Within allografts, high graft-versus-host to host-versus-graft clonal ratios were seen among patients with graft-donor T cell macrochimerism. Analysis identified GvH clones in recipient marrow, with some appearing first in ileum or blood.

The germline gives CDR1 GTSNPN, CDR2 SVGIG (reference sequence). V shed 3 bases and J shed 6 bases, with 18 bases lying between them. There are 15 residues in the CDR3. Clones were sequenced by immunoSEQ multiplex PCR, and TCRdb holds only the in-frame ones, with some missing. The table lists approximately 78,000 clones, roughly 84% of them singletons. This sequence joins TRBV30 and TRBJ1-5, with TRBD1 as a possible D gene (5 bases). The TCR originated in a human donor who was the organ donor for an intestinal transplant. Sample: unstimulated CD8+ T cells sorted from spleen or lymph node cells, taken before transplant. Here the CDR3 reads CAWSLRGAGRQPQHF. As DNA, the CDR3 is TGTGCCTGGAGCTTACGTGGGGCAGGGCGTCAGCCCCAGCATTTT.